This TCR beta chain was identified in a study of blood T cell repertoires in COVID-19. The data were produced by immunoSEQ multiplex PCR, yet TCRdb's version contains in-frame clones alone and is incomplete. The sample lists over 95,000 clones; around 83% were seen once. V shed 2 bases and J 7 bases; nucleotides not matched to a gene: 4. The CDR3 is 14 residues long. Germline CDR1 and CDR2: MNHEY and SVGEGT. The chain uses TRBV6-2 or TRBV6-3 and TRBJ1-4, with 7 bases identical to TRBD1. The receptor was derived from a man between 65 and 80 years old with active or convalescent COVID-19. The sample was peripheral blood. The CDR3, as DNA: TGTGCCAGCAGTTACGAAAGGGGGCCTGAAAAACTGTTTTTT. This codes for CASSYERGPEKLFF.